These T cell receptor beta chains were read from a single sample in a study of T-cell memory formation after mild COVID-19. TCRdb recomputed calls from the 5' RACE reads with MiXCR, one row per CDR3 protein. The data show 470,000 or so distinct CDR3 sequences, with 25% seen just once and around 13% held by the top ten. Sequencing was carried out using PBMCs or a T cell subset sorted from them (not recorded which). Receptors were obtained from an adult woman who had mild COVID-19 (a few samples of this study predate the infection). Cell type and time point are not known. The CDR3 runs from the conserved cysteine through the conserved F or W. The D gene is left open where the match is weak.

D | V | CDR3
- | TRBV29-1 | CSAGRTLGTGELFF
TRBD1 | TRBV30 | CAWSTGTGGYTF
- | TRBV5-1 | CASSLETVVSYEQYF
- | TRBV5-1 | CASSPGPPQGDEKLFF
- | TRBV2 | CASSRTAFNQPQHF
- | TRBV12-3/TRBV12-4 | CASSRDMNTEAFF
- | TRBV10-3 | CAISETGTLNTDTQYF
- | TRBV6-6 | CASSYSRVGGTEAFF
- | TRBV4-2 | CASSQRRGGNTEAFF
TRBD1 | TRBV20-1 | CSARYPQGAGDTQYF
- | TRBV14 | CASSQAKRVTRNEKLFF
- | TRBV2 | CASRRDGAEDEQFF
TRBD1 | TRBV27 | CASSHARDRANQPQHF
- | TRBV7-2 | CASSLVGYAGPRGYTF
- | TRBV5-4 | CASSLGSMNAEAFF
- | TRBV5-1 | CASSLEWGGYGYTF
TRBD2 | TRBV9 | CASSVSGTTDTQYF
TRBD2 | TRBV7-8 | CASTQGLAGVTGEETQYF
- | TRBV6-2/TRBV6-3 | CASSQTYEAFF
- | TRBV20-1 | CSAATRTAQETQYF
- | TRBV7-9 | CASSNSTASNQPQHF
- | TRBV6-2/TRBV6-3 | CASSTRTGVTEAFF
TRBD2 | TRBV9 | CASSVGSTSGLLGNEQFF
TRBD1 | TRBV5-4 | CASSLGTGVYNEQFF
TRBD1 | TRBV7-6 | CASSPYRGEGYTF
- | TRBV7-3 | CASSLSVWDTGELFF
TRBD1 | TRBV15 | CATSRLTQGTNTEAFF
- | TRBV27 | CASSLSTGGNQPQHF
TRBD2 | TRBV7-2 | CASSFASGSHEQYF
- | TRBV6-5 | CASSYPGPKGEAFF
- | TRBV20-1 | CSARVHRADTQYF
TRBD2 | TRBV18 | CASSETGGSYNEQFF
- | TRBV5-6 | CASSPRVSDTGELFF
- | TRBV20-1 | CSAKRGVFREKLFF
- | TRBV5-6 | CASSVLIWDSKGANYGYTF
- | TRBV5-5 | CASSLRDTDTQYF
- | TRBV7-9 | CASSFRTANEQFF
- | TRBV24-1 | CATSDFVSSYNEQFF
- | TRBV6-5 | CASSDYREETQYF
TRBD2 | TRBV12-3/TRBV12-4 | CASSLAGGYEQYF
- | TRBV12-3/TRBV12-4 | CASSFGGNLMNTEAFF
- | TRBV6-1 | CASSEQGREKLFF
TRBD2 | TRBV5-1 | CASSLEASGSYNEQFF
- | TRBV20-1 | CSARPPNNEQFF
- | TRBV5-1 | CASSGGAWSDTQYF
TRBD2 | TRBV5-1 | CASSFGLAGGDTQYF
TRBD2 | TRBV7-9 | CASSFRLADELGQETQYF
- | TRBV12-5 | CAPAGWTQHF
- | TRBV10-3 | CATLGTLSSYEQYF
- | TRBV5-1 | CASSSTGTEAFF
- | TRBV10-3 | CAIRPVTGSSYEQYF
TRBD2 | TRBV20-1 | CSASGGRFSYNEQFF
TRBD2 | TRBV10-2 | CASRREGRTDTQYF
- | TRBV5-1 | CASSLGEFYGYTF
TRBD2 | TRBV12-3/TRBV12-4 | CASSAGLAANEQFF
TRBD1 | TRBV2 | CASSAGTANMSQQYF
- | TRBV13 | CASSLGRSQGYGYTF